These 10 T cell receptor beta chains share one sample of origin, sequenced in a study of blood T cell repertoires in COVID-19. Sequencing used immunoSEQ multiplex PCR; TCRdb keeps in-frame clones, though not all of them. In the table there are roughly 250,000 clones, 70% to 90% of which are singletons. The sample consisted of PBMCs or T cells enriched from blood (not recorded which). The source is a woman in her 30s who had recovered from COVID-19.

The chain couples TRBV2 to TRBJ2-7, with 10 bases that match TRBD1. Germline trimming cut 9 bases from V and 6 bases from J; bases unmatched to any gene: 8. The CDR3 consists of 13 residues. Germline V gene data show CDR1 as SNHLY and CDR2 as FYNNEI. The CDR3 nucleotides read TGTGCCAGGGGGACAGGGGCAGTTGGCGAGCAGTACTTC. Translated: CARGTGAVGEQYF.

V gene TRBV19 combines with J gene TRBJ1-4; weak D call: TRBD1 (6 bases). Germline V gives CDR1 LNHDA, CDR2 SQIVND (reference sequence). This CDR3 comprises 14 residues. The V and J ends lost 7 bases and 8 bases respectively, with 17 bases between them. DNA for the CDR3: TGTGCCAGTACGCCACAGGGCGCCAGAGAAAAACTGTTTTTT. Its protein product is CASTPQGAREKLFF.

The rearrangement uses TRBV15 and TRBJ2-1; D is unresolved. V was pared by 2 bases and J by 8 bases, with 16 bases between. CDR3 length: 15 residues. The germline V gene has CDR1 LNHNV and CDR2 YYDKDF (reference sequence). CDR3 protein: CATSRSLDSFDEQFF. The CDR3 coding sequence is TGTGCCACCAGCAGATCCCTAGATTCCTTTGATGAGCAGTTCTTC.

This chain connects TRBV27 to TRBJ2-7, with a possible D match to TRBD2 (6 bases). V was shortened by 6 bases and J by 6 bases, with 12 bases between the two germline ends. Germline V gives CDR1 MNHEY, CDR2 SMNVEV (reference sequence). The CDR3 is 12 amino acids. The CDR3 DNA is TGTGCCAGCAGCCCTCAGGGAGGCGAGCAGTACTTC. This codes for CASSPQGGEQYF.

This clone was recorded only once. This chain uses TRBV4-2 with TRBJ2-7; TRBD2 agrees at 8 bases. Per the germline V gene, CDR1 is LGHNA and CDR2 is YNFKEQ. The CDR3 has 15 residues. V gave up 0 bases and J gave up 5 bases; unmatched junction bases: 6. CDR3 nucleotides: TGTGCCAGCAGCCAAGAAGCGGGAGATGTGCACGAGCAGTACTTC. This gives the protein CASSQEAGDVHEQYF.

The chain has TRBV15 and TRBJ1-6; 8 bases fit TRBD1. Trimming took 3 bases from V and 9 from J; bases not matched to a gene: 4. Germline lookup yields CDR1 LNHNV and CDR2 YYDKDF (reference sequence). The CDR3 sequence is 14 residues long. The CDR3 DNA is TGTGCCACCAGCAGTTCAGGGGGCATTTCACCCCTCCACTTT. It codes for CATSSSGGISPLHF.

In nucleotides, the CDR3 is TGTGCCACCAGTGATCCGACAGGATCGAATGGCTACACCTTC. It is translated as CATSDPTGSNGYTF. The chain combines TRBV24-1 with TRBJ1-2; tentative D call: TRBD1 (6 bases). The CDR3 runs to 14 residues. Deletions cut 3 bases from V and 6 bases from J, with 13 bases between. Germline CDR1 and CDR2: KGHDR and SFDVKD.

This chain connects TRBV2 to TRBJ1-4; a weak D match, TRBD1 (5 bases). Germline CDR1 SNHLY, CDR2 FYNNEI. Trimming shortened V by 6 bases and J by 5 bases, and 13 bases separated the two germline ends. CDR3 length: 14 amino acids. The CDR3: CASSLDRRNEKLFF. The CDR3, as DNA: TGTGCCAGCAGCCTAGACAGAAGAAATGAAAAACTGTTTTTT.

The chain uses TRBV7-3 and TRBJ2-5; D is perhaps TRBD2 (5 bases). The CDR3 runs 15 residues. Germline V gene lookup returns CDR1 SGHTA and CDR2 FQGTGA. Trimming stripped 3 bases from V and 5 bases from J, with 16 bases between. CDR3 bases: TGTGCCAGCAGCTTGATGGCAGGAGGAGACGAGACCCAGTACTTC. It translates to CASSLMAGGDETQYF.

This clone came up once. The CDR3 here is CASRNRGIDTGELFF. CDR3 coding DNA: TGTGCCAGCAGGAACAGGGGGATTGACACCGGGGAGCTGTTTTTT. The chain couples TRBV11-2 to TRBJ2-2, with 8 bases aligning to TRBD1. V shed 6 bases and J 3 bases; nucleotides not matched to a gene: 6. The germline V gene encodes CDR1 SGHAT and CDR2 FQNNGV. The CDR3 is 15 amino acids.